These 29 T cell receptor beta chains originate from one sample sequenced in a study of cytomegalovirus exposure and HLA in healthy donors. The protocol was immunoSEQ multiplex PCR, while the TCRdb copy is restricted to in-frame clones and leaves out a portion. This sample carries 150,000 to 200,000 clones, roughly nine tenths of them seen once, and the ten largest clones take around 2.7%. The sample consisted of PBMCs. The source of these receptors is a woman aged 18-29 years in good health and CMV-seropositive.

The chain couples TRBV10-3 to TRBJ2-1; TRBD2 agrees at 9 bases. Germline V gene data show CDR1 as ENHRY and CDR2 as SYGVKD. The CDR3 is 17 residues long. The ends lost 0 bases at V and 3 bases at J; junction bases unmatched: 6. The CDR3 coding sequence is TGTGCCATCAGTGAGTCGGTCGGCGGGGGGGTCTACAATGAGCAGTTCTTC. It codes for CAISESVGGGVYNEQFF.

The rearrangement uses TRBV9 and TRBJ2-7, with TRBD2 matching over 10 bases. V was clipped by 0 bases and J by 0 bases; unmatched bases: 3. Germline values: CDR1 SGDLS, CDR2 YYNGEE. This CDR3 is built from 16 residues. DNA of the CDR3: TGTGCCAGCAGCGTAGCCCCTAGCGGGAGCTCCTACGAGCAGTACTTC. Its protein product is CASSVAPSGSSYEQYF.

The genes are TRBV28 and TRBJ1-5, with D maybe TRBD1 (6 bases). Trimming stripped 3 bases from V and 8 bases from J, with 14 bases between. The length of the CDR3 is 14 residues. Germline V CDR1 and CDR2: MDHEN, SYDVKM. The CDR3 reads CASSLDQGQKPQHF. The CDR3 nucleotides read TGTGCCAGCAGTTTGGATCAGGGGCAAAAGCCCCAGCATTTT.

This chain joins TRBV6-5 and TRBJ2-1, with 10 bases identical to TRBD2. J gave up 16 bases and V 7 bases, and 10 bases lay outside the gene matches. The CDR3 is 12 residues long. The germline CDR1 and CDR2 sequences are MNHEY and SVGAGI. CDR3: CASTTSGSHLFF. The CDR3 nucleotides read TGTGCCAGCACGACTAGCGGGTCCCATCTTTTCTTC.

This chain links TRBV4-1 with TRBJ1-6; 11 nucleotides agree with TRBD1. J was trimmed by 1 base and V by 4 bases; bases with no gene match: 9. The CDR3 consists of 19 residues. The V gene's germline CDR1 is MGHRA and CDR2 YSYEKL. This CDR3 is CASSPDRGQGASYNSPLHF. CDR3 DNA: TGCGCCAGCAGCCCCGACCGAGGACAGGGGGCATCCTATAATTCACCCCTCCACTTT.

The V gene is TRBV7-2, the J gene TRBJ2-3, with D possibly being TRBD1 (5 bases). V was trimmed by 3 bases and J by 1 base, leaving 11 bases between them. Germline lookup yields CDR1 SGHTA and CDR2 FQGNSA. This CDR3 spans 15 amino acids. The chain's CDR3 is CASSFYGARTDTQYF. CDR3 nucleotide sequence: TGTGCCAGCAGCTTTTATGGGGCCCGCACAGATACGCAGTATTTT.

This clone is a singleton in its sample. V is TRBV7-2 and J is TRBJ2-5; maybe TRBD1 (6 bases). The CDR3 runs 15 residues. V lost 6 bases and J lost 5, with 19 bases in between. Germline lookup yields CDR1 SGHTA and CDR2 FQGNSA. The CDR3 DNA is TGTGCCAGCAGACATACGACAGGACTTCAGGAGACCCAGTACTTC. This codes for CASRHTTGLQETQYF.

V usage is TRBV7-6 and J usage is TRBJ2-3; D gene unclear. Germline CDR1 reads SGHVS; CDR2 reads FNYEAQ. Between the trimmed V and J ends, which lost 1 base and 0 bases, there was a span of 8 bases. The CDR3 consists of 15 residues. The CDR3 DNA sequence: TGTGCCAGCAGCTTAGAATCCCCAAGCACAGATACGCAGTATTTT. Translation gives CASSLESPSTDTQYF. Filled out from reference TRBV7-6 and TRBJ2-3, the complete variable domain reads GAGVSQSPRYKVTKRGQDVALRCDPISGHVSLYWYRQALGQGPEFLTYFNYEAQQDKSGLPNDRFSAERPEGSISTLTIQRTEQRDSAMYRCASSLESPSTDTQYFGPGTRLTVL.

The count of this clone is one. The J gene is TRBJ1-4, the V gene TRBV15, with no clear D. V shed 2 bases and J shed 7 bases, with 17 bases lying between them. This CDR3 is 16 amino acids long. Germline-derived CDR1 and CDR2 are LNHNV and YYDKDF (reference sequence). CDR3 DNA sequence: TGTGCCACCAGCAGACCCTCAAACAGCCCCAGTGAAAAACTGTTTTTT. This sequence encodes CATSRPSNSPSEKLFF.

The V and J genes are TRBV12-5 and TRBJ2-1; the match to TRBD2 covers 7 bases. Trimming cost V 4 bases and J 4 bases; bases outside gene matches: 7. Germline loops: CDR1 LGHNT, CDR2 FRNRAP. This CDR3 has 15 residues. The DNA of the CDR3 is TGTGCTAGTGGTTCCCCCGCGGGGGAATACAATGAGCAGTTCTTC. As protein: CASGSPAGEYNEQFF.

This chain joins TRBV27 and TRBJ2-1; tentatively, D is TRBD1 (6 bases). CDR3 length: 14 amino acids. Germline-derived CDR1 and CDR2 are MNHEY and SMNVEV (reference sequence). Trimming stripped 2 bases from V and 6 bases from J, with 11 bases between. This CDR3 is CASSLEAQGNEQFF. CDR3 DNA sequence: TGTGCCAGCAGTTTAGAGGCACAGGGCAATGAGCAGTTCTTC.

DNA for the CDR3: TGTGCCAGCAGTCCCCGACAGGGAAGTGAAAAACTGTTTTTT. It specifies CASSPRQGSEKLFF. V gene TRBV27 combines with J gene TRBJ1-4, with 7 bases identical to TRBD1. The CDR3 runs 14 residues. Looked up from germline, CDR1 is MNHEY and CDR2 is SMNVEV (reference sequence). With 5 bases clipped from V and 7 bases from J, the junction kept 7 bases outside the gene matches.

CDR3 sequence: CASSTQGSDYGYTF. Here the CDR3 DNA reads TGTGCCAGCAGTACTCAGGGGTCCGACTATGGCTACACCTTC. V usage is TRBV2 and J usage is TRBJ1-2, with a weak D call TRBD1 (6 bases). CDR3 size: 14 residues. From germline, CDR1 is SNHLY and CDR2 FYNNEI. Between the trimmed V and J ends, which lost 5 bases and 3 bases, there was a span of 13 bases.

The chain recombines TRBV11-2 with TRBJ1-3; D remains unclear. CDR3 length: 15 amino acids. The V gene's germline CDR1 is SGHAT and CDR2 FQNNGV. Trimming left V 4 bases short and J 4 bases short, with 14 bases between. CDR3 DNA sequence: TGTGCCAGCAGCTCCACGATAGTCCTGGGAAACACCATATATTTT. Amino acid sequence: CASSSTIVLGNTIYF.

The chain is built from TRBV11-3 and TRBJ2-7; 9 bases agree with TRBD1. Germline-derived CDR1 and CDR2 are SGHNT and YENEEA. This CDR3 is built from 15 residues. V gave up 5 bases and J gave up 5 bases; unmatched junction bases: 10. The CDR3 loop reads CASSGSGTGSNEQYF. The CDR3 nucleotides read TGTGCCAGCAGCGGATCCGGGACAGGGTCCAACGAGCAGTACTTC.

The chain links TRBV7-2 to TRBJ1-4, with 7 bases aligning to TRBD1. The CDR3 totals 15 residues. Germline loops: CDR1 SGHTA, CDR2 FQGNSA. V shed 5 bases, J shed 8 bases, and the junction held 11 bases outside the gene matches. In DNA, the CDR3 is TGTGCCAGCAGCCCCTGGATGAACAGGGGCGAAAAACTGTTTTTT. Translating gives CASSPWMNRGEKLFF.

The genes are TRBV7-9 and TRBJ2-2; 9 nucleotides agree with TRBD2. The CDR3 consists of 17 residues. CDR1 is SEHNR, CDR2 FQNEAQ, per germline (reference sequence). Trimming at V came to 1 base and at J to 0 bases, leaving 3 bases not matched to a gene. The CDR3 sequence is CASSLDRLAANTGELFF. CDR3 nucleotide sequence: TGTGCCAGCAGCTTAGATCGACTAGCGGCGAACACCGGGGAGCTGTTTTTT.

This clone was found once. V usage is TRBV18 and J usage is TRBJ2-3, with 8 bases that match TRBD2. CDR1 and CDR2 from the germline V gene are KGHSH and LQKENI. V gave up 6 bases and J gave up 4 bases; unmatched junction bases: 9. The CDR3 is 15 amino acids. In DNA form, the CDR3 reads TGTGCCAGCTCCCCCGGGGGGGGAAAGTCAGATACGCAGTATTTT. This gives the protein CASSPGGGKSDTQYF. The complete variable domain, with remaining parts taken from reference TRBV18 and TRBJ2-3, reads NAGVMQNPRHLVRRRGQEARLRCSPMKGHSHVYWYRQLPEEGLKFMVYLQKENIIDESGMPKERFSAEFPKEGPSILRIQQVVRGDSAAYFCASSPGGGKSDTQYFGPGTRLTVL.

The CDR3 DNA is TGTGCCAGCAGCGAAATAACGGGGGCTGAAGCTTTCTTT. Translation gives CASSEITGAEAFF. This chain joins TRBV5-6 and TRBJ1-1; maybe TRBD1 (5 bases). This CDR3 has 13 amino acids. Germline values: CDR1 SGHDT, CDR2 YYEEEE. Trimming removed 4 bases at V and 6 bases at J, with 13 bases between.

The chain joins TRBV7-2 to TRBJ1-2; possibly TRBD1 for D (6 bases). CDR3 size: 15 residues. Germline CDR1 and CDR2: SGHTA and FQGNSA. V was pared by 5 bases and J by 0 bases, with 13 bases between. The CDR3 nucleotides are TGTGCCAGCAGCCGTGGACAGTCTTCTAACTATGGCTACACCTTC. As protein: CASSRGQSSNYGYTF. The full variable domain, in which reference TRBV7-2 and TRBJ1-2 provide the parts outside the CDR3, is GAGVSQSPSNKVTEKGKDVELRCDPISGHTALYWYRQSLGQGLEFLIYFQGNSAPDKSGLPSDRFSAERTGGSVSTLTIQRTQQEDSAVYLCASSRGQSSNYGYTFGSGTRLTVV.

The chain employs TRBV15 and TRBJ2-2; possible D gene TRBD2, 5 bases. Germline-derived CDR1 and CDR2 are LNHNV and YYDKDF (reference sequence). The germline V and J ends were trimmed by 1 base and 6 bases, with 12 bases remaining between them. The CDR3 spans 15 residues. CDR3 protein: CATSRGFGVSGELFF. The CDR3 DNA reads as TGTGCCACCAGCAGAGGGTTCGGGGTATCCGGGGAGCTGTTTTTT.

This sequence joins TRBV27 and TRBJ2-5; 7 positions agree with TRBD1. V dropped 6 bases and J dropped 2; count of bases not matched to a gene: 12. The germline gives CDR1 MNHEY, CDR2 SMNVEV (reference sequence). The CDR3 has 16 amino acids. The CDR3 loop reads CASRQRQGPLQETQYF. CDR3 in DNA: TGTGCCAGCAGACAAAGACAGGGACCCTTACAAGAGACCCAGTACTTC.

The CDR3 DNA follows: TGTGCCAGTAGTATAGCCCTCACAACCGGGTATGGCTACACCTTC. Protein: CASSIALTTGYGYTF. V gene TRBV19 combines with J gene TRBJ1-2; D not certain. Per germline, CDR1 LNHDA and CDR2 SQIVND (reference sequence). Trimming left V 1 base short and J 5 bases short, with 14 bases between. The CDR3 is 15 residues long.

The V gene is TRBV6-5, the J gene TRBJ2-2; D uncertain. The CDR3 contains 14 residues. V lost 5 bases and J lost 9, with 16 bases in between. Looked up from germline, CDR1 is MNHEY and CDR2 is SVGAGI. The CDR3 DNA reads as TGTGCCAGCAGTCAGACCCAGACACCGTGGGAGCTGTTTTTT. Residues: CASSQTQTPWELFF.

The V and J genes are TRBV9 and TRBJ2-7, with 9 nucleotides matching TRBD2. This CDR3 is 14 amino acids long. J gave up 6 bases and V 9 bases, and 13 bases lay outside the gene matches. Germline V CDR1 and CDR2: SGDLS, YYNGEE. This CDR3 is CATNAGGIRFEQYF. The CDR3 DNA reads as TGTGCCACAAACGCGGGGGGGATACGGTTCGAGCAGTACTTC.

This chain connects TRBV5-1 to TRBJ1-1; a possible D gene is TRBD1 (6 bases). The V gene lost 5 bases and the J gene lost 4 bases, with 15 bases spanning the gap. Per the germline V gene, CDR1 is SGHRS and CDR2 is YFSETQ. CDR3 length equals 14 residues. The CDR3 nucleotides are TGCGCCAGCAGTGCTACAGGGTTTGCCACTGAAGCTTTCTTT. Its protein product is CASSATGFATEAFF. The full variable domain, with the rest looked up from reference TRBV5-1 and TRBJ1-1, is KAGVTQTPRYLIKTRGQQVTLSCSPISGHRSVSWYQQTPGQGLQFLFEYFSETQRNKGNFPGRFSGRQFSNSRSEMNVSTLELGDSALYLCASSATGFATEAFFGQGTRLTVV.

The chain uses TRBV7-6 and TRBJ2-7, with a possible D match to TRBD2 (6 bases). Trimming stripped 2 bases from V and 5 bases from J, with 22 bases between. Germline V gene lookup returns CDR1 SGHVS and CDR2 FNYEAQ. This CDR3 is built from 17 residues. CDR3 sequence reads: CASSLSGGRPDPDEQYF. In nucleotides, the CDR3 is TGTGCCAGCAGCTTATCTGGGGGGAGGCCGGATCCGGACGAGCAGTACTTC. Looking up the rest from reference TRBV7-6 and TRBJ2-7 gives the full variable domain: GAGVSQSPRYKVTKRGQDVALRCDPISGHVSLYWYRQALGQGPEFLTYFNYEAQQDKSGLPNDRFSAERPEGSISTLTIQRTEQRDSAMYRCASSLSGGRPDPDEQYFGPGTRLTVT.

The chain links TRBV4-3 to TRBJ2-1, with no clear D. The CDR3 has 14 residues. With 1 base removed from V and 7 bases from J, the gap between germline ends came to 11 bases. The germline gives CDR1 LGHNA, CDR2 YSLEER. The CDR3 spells CASSQAPSQNEQFF. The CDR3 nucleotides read TGCGCCAGCAGCCAAGCTCCTAGTCAGAATGAGCAGTTCTTC.

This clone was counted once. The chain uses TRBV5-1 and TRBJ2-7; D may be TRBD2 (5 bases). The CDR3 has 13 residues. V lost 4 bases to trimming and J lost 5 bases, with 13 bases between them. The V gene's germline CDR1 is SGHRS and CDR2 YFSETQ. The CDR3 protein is CASSPWESHEQYF. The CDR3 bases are TGCGCCAGCAGCCCGTGGGAGAGCCACGAGCAGTACTTC.